The 11 T cell receptor beta chains below come from one sample, sequenced in a study of T cells in Graves' hyperthyroidism and ophthalmopathy. Researchers took RNA transcripts and amplified the TCR beta CDR3 regions from them. HTBI primers were employed in a first-round RT-PCR of the TCR CDR3. Using its own MiXCR run on the multiplex PCR reads, TCRdb lists one record per CDR3 protein. Here the sample spans fewer than 600,000 distinct CDR3 sequences, 14% being singletons. The sequenced material came from blood. Receptors were obtained from a woman between 40 and 55 years old with Graves' hyperthyroidism.

Ten or more counts support this clonotype. The chain uses TRBV20-1 and TRBJ1-5; D gene unclear. The V end was cut by 6 bases, the J end by 2 bases, with 11 bases between. Germline loops: CDR1 DFQATT, CDR2 SNEGSKA (reference sequence). The CDR3 is 13 amino acids. This CDR3 is CSASPEGNQPQHF. CDR3 sequence (DNA): TGCAGTGCCTCCCCTGAGGGCAATCAGCCCCAGCATTTT.

This clonotype has ten or more counts. This CDR3 reads CASSGAPITYGYTF. The DNA of the CDR3 is TGTGCCAGCAGTGGAGCGCCCATTACCTATGGCTACACCTTC. This chain connects TRBV2 to TRBJ1-2; D remains unclear. V lost 4 bases to trimming and J lost 4 bases, with 13 bases between them. The CDR3 is 14 amino acids. Per germline, CDR1 SNHLY and CDR2 FYNNEI.

The chain combines TRBV18 with TRBJ1-3, with TRBD1 as a possible D gene (6 bases). The germline CDR1 and CDR2 sequences are KGHSH and LQKENI. The V gene lost 1 base and the J gene lost 0 bases, with 13 bases spanning the gap. This CDR3 is 17 amino acids long. As DNA, the CDR3 is TGTGCCAGCTCACCACGTGGACAGTCTCTCTCTGGAAACACCATATATTTT. Residues: CASSPRGQSLSGNTIYF.

V and J are TRBV10-2 and TRBJ1-1, with 9 bases aligning to TRBD1. This CDR3 region has 16 residues. Germline loops: CDR1 WSHSY, CDR2 SAAADI. The V segment lost 2 bases and the J segment 2 bases; nucleotides outside the gene matches: 6. The CDR3 region has the DNA TGCGCCAGCAGTGAGATTTGGGGACAGGGAAACACTGAAGCTTTCTTT. It encodes CASSEIWGQGNTEAFF.

The chain carries TRBV6-1 and TRBJ1-5; D perhaps matches TRBD1 (5 bases). The CDR3 sequence is 15 residues long. Trimming removed 5 bases from V and 3 bases from J, with 14 bases in between. The germline CDR1 and CDR2 sequences are MNHNS and SASEGT. CDR3 sequence reads: CASSPNGGNNQPQHF. The CDR3 bases are TGTGCCAGCAGTCCAAACGGGGGAAACAATCAGCCCCAGCATTTT.

This clonotype was seen only a few times. The rearrangement uses TRBV3-1 and TRBJ2-2; 7 nucleotides align to TRBD2. CDR3 size: 14 residues. In germline, CDR1 is LGHDT, CDR2 YNNKEL (reference sequence). V shed 6 bases and J 5 bases; nucleotides not matched to a gene: 6. This CDR3 is CASRDAGETGELFF. The CDR3 coding sequence is TGTGCCAGCAGAGACGCGGGAGAGACCGGGGAGCTGTTTTTT.

This clonotype was detected ten times or more. V gene TRBV18 combines with J gene TRBJ2-7, with 9 bases identical to TRBD2. The CDR3 contains 13 residues. CDR1 KGHSH and CDR2 LQKENI come from the germline V gene. V trimming: 4 bases; J trimming: 6 bases; junction bases outside the gene matches: 4. The CDR3 DNA reads as TGTGCCAGCTCACGCGGGAGGGCCTTCGAGCAGTACTTC. Its translation is CASSRGRAFEQYF. Filled out from reference TRBV18 and TRBJ2-7, the complete variable domain reads NAGVMQNPRHLVRRRGQEARLRCSPMKGHSHVYWYRQLPEEGLKFMVYLQKENIIDESGMPKERFSAEFPKEGPSILRIQQVVRGDSAAYFCASSRGRAFEQYFGPGTRLTVT.

Comment on this clonotype: A single base separates this from a much larger clone, so it may be a read error. The V call is TRBV6-5, the J call TRBJ2-7, with D uncertain. V lost 2 bases and J 6 bases, leaving 17 bases between the germline ends. Per germline, CDR1 MNHEY and CDR2 SVGAGI. CDR3 length: 15 residues. The CDR3 sequence is CASSYGSRGFCEQYF. In DNA, the CDR3 is TGTGCCAGCAGTTACGGTAGCCGAGGATTCTGCGAGCAGTACTTC.

This rearrangement joins TRBV19 to TRBJ2-1; TRBD2 agrees at 11 bases. This CDR3 is 14 amino acids long. V lost 6 bases, J lost 8 bases, and 6 bases stayed unmatched. From germline, CDR1 is LNHDA and CDR2 SQIVND (reference sequence). Here the CDR3 reads CASSRLAGIDEQFF. In nucleotides, the CDR3 is TGTGCCAGTAGCAGACTAGCGGGAATCGATGAGCAGTTCTTC.

The chain is built from TRBV5-1 and TRBJ2-3, with 10 bases identical to TRBD2. There are 20 residues in the CDR3. The trim removed 6 bases at V and 5 bases at J, leaving 24 bases unmatched. In germline, CDR1 is SGHRS, CDR2 YFSETQ. The CDR3 DNA follows: TGCGCCAGCACTACCTCGGGGGGCAAAAAGGAGCGGGAGGGCCGAGATACGCAGTATTTT. This sequence encodes CASTTSGGKKEREGRDTQYF.

This clonotype has ten or more counts. The V and J genes are TRBV7-9 and TRBJ1-1; D ambiguous. The CDR3 loop spans 15 amino acids. V dropped 0 bases and J dropped 1 base, with 9 bases sitting between them. Germline CDR1 and CDR2: SEHNR and FQNEAQ (reference sequence). As DNA, the CDR3 is TGTGCCAGCAGCTTAGCGCATGCGGAGAACACTGAAGCTTTCTTT. Protein product: CASSLAHAENTEAFF.